This T cell receptor (beta chain) comes out of a study of cytomegalovirus exposure and HLA in healthy donors. Notes on the study in general: Generally TCR sequences proved uncommon, though certain public TCRs appeared in numerous donors. In an earlier analysis, about 87% or about 30%: the productive usage of most TCR beta V segments. Overall, approximately 150 TCR beta chains were annotated as cytomegalovirus-associated.

This clone was seen a handful of times. Its cognate antigen is unknown. The PCR ran on 60 Vbeta and 13 Jbeta primers. Generated by immunoSEQ multiplex PCR, the TCRdb table keeps only in-frame clones and is missing some. This sample has 150,000 to 200,000 clones, with around 77% found just once. The V segment lost 3 bases and the J segment 5 bases; nucleotides outside the gene matches: 6. Looked up from germline, CDR1 is SGHVS and CDR2 is FNYEAQ. The CDR3 length is 14 residues. The sequence came from a man aged 50 or older in good health and CMV-seropositive. Sequenced sample: PBMCs. The chain couples TRBV7-6 to TRBJ2-5, with 7 bases identical to TRBD1. The CDR3 loop is CASSFRRQGETQYF. As DNA, the CDR3 is TGTGCCAGCAGCTTCCGTCGACAGGGTGAGACCCAGTACTTC. The variable domain in full, completed from reference TRBV7-6 and TRBJ2-5, reads GAGVSQSPRYKVTKRGQDVALRCDPISGHVSLYWYRQALGQGPEFLTYFNYEAQQDKSGLPNDRFSAERPEGSISTLTIQRTEQRDSAMYRCASSFRRQGETQYFGPGTRLLVL.